The 10 T cell receptor beta chains reported below all come from one sample, sequenced in a study of control samples from healthy donors and cancer patients (dated by TCRdb to the early 2020s). The protocol used for the library was the immunoSEQ multiplex PCR assay. Imported from immuneACCESS, the table was reduced by TCRdb to in-frame sequences with V and J called. These copies leave out some clones; in studies compared against another copy, an unresolved V gene accounts for under half, and the cause of the remainder is not known. For this sample the table gives about 63,000 clones, of which 70% to 90% were detected only once. The biggest ten clones account for about 12% of the sample. Sequences were obtained from PBMCs. These receptors were collected from an older woman with lung cancer.

The CDR3 DNA sequence: TGTGCCTGGAGTGGACCCGGATGGTACGCCACTGAAGCTTTCTTT. This codes for CAWSGPGWYATEAFF. The chain joins TRBV30 to TRBJ1-1; D remains ambiguous. V lost 1 base, J lost 4 bases, and 16 bases lay in between. The germline V gene has CDR1 GTSNPN and CDR2 SVGIG (reference sequence). The CDR3 loop spans 15 amino acids.

The V gene is TRBV5-1, the J gene TRBJ2-7; 8 bases are a match to TRBD1. The germline CDR1 and CDR2 sequences are SGHRS and YFSETQ. J gave up 4 bases and V 4 bases, and 7 bases lay outside the gene matches. The CDR3 length is 14 residues. CDR3 in amino acids: CASSLDRGGYEQYF. CDR3 bases: TGCGCCAGCAGCCTCGACAGGGGCGGGTACGAGCAGTACTTC.

The genes are TRBV5-1 and TRBJ2-1; tentatively, D is TRBD1 (5 bases). The V and J ends lost 4 bases and 7 bases respectively, with 18 bases between them. Looked up from germline, CDR1 is SGHRS and CDR2 is YFSETQ. The CDR3 spans 15 residues. CDR3 loop: CASSPGRQSGNEQFF. The CDR3 region has the DNA TGCGCCAGCAGCCCCGGTCGACAGAGTGGGAATGAGCAGTTCTTC.

The chain joins TRBV28 to TRBJ2-7, with 11 positions matching TRBD2. V lost 6 bases, J lost 2 bases, and 9 bases stayed unmatched. The length of the CDR3 is 16 residues. Germline V gene sequence: CDR1 MDHEN, CDR2 SYDVKM. CDR3 loop: CASSRLAGNVPYEQYF. CDR3 in DNA: TGTGCCAGCAGCAGACTAGCGGGAAATGTCCCCTACGAGCAGTACTTC.

V and J are TRBV7-2 and TRBJ1-1; 7 positions match TRBD1. Germline trimming cut 3 bases from V and 8 bases from J; bases unmatched to any gene: 6. The CDR3 runs to 13 residues. Germline V gene lookup returns CDR1 SGHTA and CDR2 FQGNSA. The CDR3 here is CASSFSLTGEAFF. In DNA form, the CDR3 reads TGTGCCAGCAGCTTCAGTTTGACAGGGGAAGCTTTCTTT.

This clone showed up just a few times. The V gene is TRBV5-1, the J gene TRBJ2-3; 7 bases agree with TRBD2. The CDR3 is made up of 14 amino acids. Per germline, CDR1 SGHRS and CDR2 YFSETQ. With V trimmed by 3 bases and J by 4 bases, 5 bases remained unmatched. The CDR3 sequence is CASSSLAEADTQYF. The CDR3 DNA is TGCGCCAGCAGCTCTCTAGCGGAAGCAGATACGCAGTATTTT. The complete variable domain, with remaining parts taken from reference TRBV5-1 and TRBJ2-3, reads KAGVTQTPRYLIKTRGQQVTLSCSPISGHRSVSWYQQTPGQGLQFLFEYFSETQRNKGNFPGRFSGRQFSNSRSEMNVSTLELGDSALYLCASSSLAEADTQYFGPGTRLTVL.

The chain has TRBV27 and TRBJ2-4; a possible D gene is TRBD1 (5 bases). Germline V gene data show CDR1 as MNHEY and CDR2 as SMNVEV (reference sequence). Trimming pared 7 bases from V and 1 base from J, leaving 11 bases between. The CDR3 totals 14 residues. CDR3 sequence (DNA): TGTGCCAGCATGAGGTCAGGGGCCAAAAACATTCAGTACTTC. This codes for CASMRSGAKNIQYF.

The gene calls are TRBV5-5 and TRBJ1-6; 9 bases match TRBD1. Per germline, CDR1 SGHKS and CDR2 YYEKEE (reference sequence). V shed 2 bases, J shed 6 bases, and the junction held 9 bases outside the gene matches. This CDR3 spans 17 amino acids. This CDR3 is CASSLTGGSRGNSPLHF. The CDR3 nucleotides are TGTGCCAGCAGCTTAACAGGGGGCTCAAGAGGTAATTCACCCCTCCACTTT.

The gene calls are TRBV5-1 and TRBJ2-3, with 8 nucleotides matching TRBD2. This CDR3 has 13 amino acids. Losses at the gene ends were 2 bases for V and 10 bases for J; bases not matched to a gene: 6. The germline gives CDR1 SGHRS, CDR2 YFSETQ. The CDR3 coding sequence is TGCGCCAGCAGCTTCACTAGCGGTTCGGCGCAGTATTTT. Amino acid sequence: CASSFTSGSAQYF.

The V call is TRBV2, the J call TRBJ2-6; no clear D. In germline, CDR1 is SNHLY, CDR2 FYNNEI. V was pared by 7 bases and J by 2 bases, with 6 bases between. This CDR3 region has 13 residues. CDR3 DNA sequence: TGTGCCAGCACCCGGCCTGGGGCCAACGTCCTGACTTTC. Protein product: CASTRPGANVLTF.